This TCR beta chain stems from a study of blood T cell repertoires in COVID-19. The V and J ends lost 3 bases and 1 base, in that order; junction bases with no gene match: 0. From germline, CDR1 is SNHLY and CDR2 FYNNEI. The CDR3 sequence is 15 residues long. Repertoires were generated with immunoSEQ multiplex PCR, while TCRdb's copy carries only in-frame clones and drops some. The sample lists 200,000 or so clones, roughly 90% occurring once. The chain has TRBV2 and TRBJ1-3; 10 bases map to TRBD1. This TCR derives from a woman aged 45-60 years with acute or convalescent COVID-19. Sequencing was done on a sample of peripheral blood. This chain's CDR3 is CASSEDRGSGNTIYF. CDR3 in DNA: TGTGCCAGCAGTGAGGACAGGGGGTCTGGAAACACCATATATTTT.